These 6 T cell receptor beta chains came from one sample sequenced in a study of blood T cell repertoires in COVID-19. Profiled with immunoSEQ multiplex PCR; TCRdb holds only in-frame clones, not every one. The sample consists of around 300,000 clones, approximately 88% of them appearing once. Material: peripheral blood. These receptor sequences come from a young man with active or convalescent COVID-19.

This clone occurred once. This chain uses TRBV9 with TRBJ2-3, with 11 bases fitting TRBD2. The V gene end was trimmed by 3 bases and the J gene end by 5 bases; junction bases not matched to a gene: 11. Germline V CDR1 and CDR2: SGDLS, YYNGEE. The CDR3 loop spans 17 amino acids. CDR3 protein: CASSAPSGGLLGDTQYF. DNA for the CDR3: TGTGCCAGCAGCGCCCCTAGCGGGGGGTTGTTGGGAGATACGCAGTATTTT.

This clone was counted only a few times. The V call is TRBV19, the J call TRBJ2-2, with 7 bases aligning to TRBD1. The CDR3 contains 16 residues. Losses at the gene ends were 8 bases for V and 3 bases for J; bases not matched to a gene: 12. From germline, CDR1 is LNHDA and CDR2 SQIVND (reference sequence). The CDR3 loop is CASPLRDSIYTGELFF. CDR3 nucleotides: TGTGCCAGTCCCCTTCGGGACAGCATTTACACCGGGGAGCTGTTTTTT.

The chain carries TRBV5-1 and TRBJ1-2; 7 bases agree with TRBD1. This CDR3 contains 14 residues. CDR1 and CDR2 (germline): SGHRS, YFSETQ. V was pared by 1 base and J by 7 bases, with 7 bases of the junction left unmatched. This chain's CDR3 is CASSLTGESSGYTF. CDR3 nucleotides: TGCGCCAGCAGCTTGACAGGGGAGTCCTCTGGCTACACCTTC.

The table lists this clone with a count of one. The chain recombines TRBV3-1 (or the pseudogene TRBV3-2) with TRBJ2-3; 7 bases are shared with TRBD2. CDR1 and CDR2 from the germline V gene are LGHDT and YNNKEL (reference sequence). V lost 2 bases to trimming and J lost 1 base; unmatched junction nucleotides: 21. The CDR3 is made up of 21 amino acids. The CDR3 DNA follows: TGTGCCAGCAGCCAACCGCCGCGGGGACTAAAAAATCCGTGGGGCACAGATACGCAGTATTTT. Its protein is CASSQPPRGLKNPWGTDTQYF.

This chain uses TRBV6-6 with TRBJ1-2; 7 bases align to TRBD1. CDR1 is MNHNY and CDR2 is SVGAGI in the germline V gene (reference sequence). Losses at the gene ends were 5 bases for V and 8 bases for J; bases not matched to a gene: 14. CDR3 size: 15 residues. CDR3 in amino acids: CASSQTGEGVEGYTF. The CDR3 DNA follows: TGTGCCAGCAGTCAAACAGGGGAAGGGGTCGAGGGCTACACCTTC.

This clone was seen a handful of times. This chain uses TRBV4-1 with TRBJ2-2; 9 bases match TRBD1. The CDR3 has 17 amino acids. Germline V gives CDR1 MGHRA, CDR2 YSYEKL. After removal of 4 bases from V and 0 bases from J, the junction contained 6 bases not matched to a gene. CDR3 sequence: CASSRGRQGANTGELFF. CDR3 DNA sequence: TGCGCCAGCAGCCGAGGAAGACAGGGGGCGAACACCGGGGAGCTGTTTTTT.